This T cell receptor (beta chain) is from a study of CD8 T cells in ankylosing spondylitis. This clonotype has only a few counts. The antigen is unknown. Study findings and constraints: Relatively scarce in peripheral blood, disease-linked clones were CD8+. Among TCR beta sequences, a motif of eight or nine highly homologous variants appeared characteristic of ankylosing spondylitis blood. The study looked at matched synovial fluid samples from ankylosing spondylitis patients. Disease-linked clones were reported to be significantly enriched there.

This CDR3 region has 18 residues. Germline assignment: CDR1 MNHEY and CDR2 SVGAGI. Losses at the gene ends were 0 bases for V and 1 base for J; bases not matched to a gene: 3. As the method for making TCR beta libraries, quantitative 5'-RACE with molecular barcodes was used. TCRdb reprocessed the 5' RACE reads via MiXCR and lists one record per CDR3 protein. The sample yields roughly 40,000 distinct CDR3 sequences, roughly 11% seen once. V usage is TRBV6-5 and J usage is TRBJ2-3, with 14 bases lining up with TRBD2. The sample comprised blood, either unsorted or a sorted T cell fraction (not recorded which). The sequence was collected from a male donor with ankylosing spondylitis or in good health (not recorded which). The CDR3: CASSYSTSGGVGTDTQYF. The CDR3 DNA reads as TGTGCCAGCAGTTACTCGACTAGCGGGGGGGTGGGCACAGATACGCAGTATTTT.